This entry features one T cell receptor (beta chain) sequence. This clonotype was seen a handful of times. The target of this receptor is not known. No per-base quality is available; no much larger clone lies one base away. Ficoll-Paque density gradient centrifugation was the method used to isolate PBMCs. As encoded in the germline V gene, CDR1 is KGHSH while CDR2 is LQKENI. CDR3 length: 15 amino acids, cysteine to phenylalanine. Kept here is only the CDR3 DNA, which spans 45 bases and is read in frame from base 1. The junction carries 10 bases between V and J, which are trimmed by 2 bases and 0 bases respectively. The sequencing machine was an Illumina NovaSeq 6000. Using 5'RACE with constant-segment primers, TCRalpha and TCRbeta cDNA libraries were constructed, with sample barcodes and unique molecular identifiers added in the process. RNA was extracted from every sample with Trizol reagent. Library amplification was performed in two PCR steps, and a second sample barcode and Illumina TruSeq adapters were introduced in the second step. Sequencing of the libraries was done on an Illumina NovaSeq, producing 2 x 150 bp paired-end reads. Per the authors' processing: Reads were demultiplexed and collapsed into UMI-guided consensus sequences with migec v1.2.7. With mixcr v2.1.11, UMI consensuses were aligned to TRA and TRB V and J templates and assembled into clonotypes. Clonotypes were classified as expanded or contracted when called significant by both edgeR and NoisET, with noise models trained on biological replicates. For edgeR calls, the cutoffs were a false discovery rate-adjusted p below 0.01 and a log2 fold-change threshold of 1. As an exploratory analysis of dynamics, max-normalized trajectories of the 1000 most abundant clonotypes were examined with PCA combined with hierarchical clustering. Separately sequenced CD4+ and CD8+ repertoires were used to assign a CD4 or CD8 phenotype to each responding clone. In TCRdb, the public reads were trimmed at Q25 with fastp and aligned with MiXCR, with productive beta chains retained. Rows merge per CDR3 protein into single entries with the most common DNA and genes. TCRdb assigned the V and J calls; the authors' analysis was not used. The sample table records 200,000 to 300,000 distinct CDR3 sequences; 16% of these occur just once. The ten top clones hold 20% to 25% of the sample.

The data were taken from a study of T-cell memory formation after mild COVID-19 (dated by TCRdb to 2020 to 2022). Concerning the study at large: Most TCR sequence clusters were specific to one of the two donors. In two donors, T-cell clones that expanded and contracted after mild COVID-19 were followed by sequencing TCRalpha and TCRbeta repertoires longitudinally. The cohort was made up of two young adult volunteers, one female and one male, who were previously healthy.

Study-wide conclusions, independent of this receptor: The second-wave clones that peaked on day 37 were not confirmed to be SARS-CoV-2 specific. The study included only a couple of mild cases, and larger cohorts that include severe cases with pre-infection samples were judged to be necessary. Clones that contracted from day 15 to 85 showed balanced CD4/CD8 phenotypes, whereas a second wave of clones that expanded from day 15 to 37 leaned towards CD4+. Some responding clones were detected in pre-infection memory, which suggested that pre-existing cross-reactive memory T cells had joined the SARS-CoV-2 response. Contracting CD4+ clones appeared mostly in the CM and EM memory subsets, whereas CD8+ clones were enriched in EMRA.

The sequenced sample was PBMCs or a T cell subset sorted from them (not recorded which). This sequence uses TRBV18 and TRBJ1-2, and possibly TRBD1, on 6 matching bases. This TCR was sampled from a man between 18 and 29 years old who had mild COVID-19 (a few samples of this study predate the infection). The sample titles of this study are shuffled in the database, so cell type and time point are left out; the donor was told from shared clones. The CDR3 reads CASSPEGGTNYGYTF. In nucleotide form, the sequence is TGTGCCAGCTCACCAGAGGGGGGTACTAACTATGGCTACACCTTC.